The 10 T cell receptor beta chains in this list originate from one sample, sequenced in a study of chemoradiotherapy in HPV16-positive cancers. Sequencing used immunoSEQ multiplex PCR; TCRdb keeps in-frame clones, though not all of them. The top ten clones hold about 4.5% of a sample with roughly 14,000 clones, roughly 90% of them seen once. The source material was tumor tissue, sampled from a patient who underwent chemoradiotherapy. The receptors here all came from a human donor with HPV-associated anogenital cancer.

The rearrangement links TRBV9 to TRBJ2-5, with TRBD2 matching over 9 bases. The ends lost 0 bases at V and 5 bases at J; junction bases unmatched: 11. Germline V CDR1 and CDR2: SGDLS, YYNGEE. CDR3 length: 17 amino acids. CDR3 protein: CASSVEVSGSEGETQYF. CDR3 in DNA: TGTGCCAGCAGCGTAGAGGTTAGCGGGAGTGAGGGGGAGACCCAGTACTTC.

This sequence joins TRBV7-2 and TRBJ2-3; the D gene is possibly TRBD2 (5 bases). This CDR3 is built from 14 residues. Germline CDR1 SGHTA, CDR2 FQGNSA. Trimming removed 1 base from V and 0 bases from J, with 5 bases in between. The CDR3 region has the DNA TGTGCCAGCAGCTTAGGGACTAGCACAGATACGCAGTATTTT. It specifies CASSLGTSTDTQYF.

This sequence joins TRBV29-1 and TRBJ2-1, with 7 positions matching TRBD1. Germline trimming cut 6 bases from V and 4 bases from J; bases unmatched to any gene: 6. From germline, CDR1 is SQVTM and CDR2 ANQGSEA. The CDR3 covers 13 residues. CDR3 sequence reads: CSVIRQGYNEQFF. In DNA, the CDR3 is TGCAGCGTGATAAGACAGGGATACAATGAGCAGTTCTTC.

This chain links TRBV19 with TRBJ2-5; D might be TRBD1 (6 bases). The V end was cut by 9 bases, the J end by 4 bases, with 15 bases between. From germline, CDR1 is LNHDA and CDR2 SQIVND (reference sequence). This CDR3 is built from 13 residues. The CDR3 sequence: CASSTGWGETQYF. CDR3 nucleotide sequence: TGTGCCAGCTCCACAGGGTGGGGAGAGACCCAGTACTTC. Filled out from reference TRBV19 and TRBJ2-5, the complete variable domain reads DGGITQSPKYLFRKEGQNVTLSCEQNLNHDAMYWYRQDPGQGLRLIYYSQIVNDFQKGDIAEGYSVSREKKESFPLTVTSAQKNPTAFYLCASSTGWGETQYFGPGTRLLVL.

This chain connects TRBV25-1 to TRBJ2-5; no reliable D call. V was pared by 5 bases and J by 5 bases, with 6 bases between. The CDR3 is 11 residues long. Per germline, CDR1 MGHDK and CDR2 SYGVNS. The CDR3 DNA follows: TGTGCCAGCAGTCCTGAGGAGACCCAGTACTTC. Its protein product is CASSPEETQYF.

The gene calls are TRBV15 and TRBJ1-1; D call uncertain. The V end was cut by 8 bases, the J end by 2 bases, with 15 bases between. Germline-derived CDR1 and CDR2 are LNHNV and YYDKDF (reference sequence). The length of the CDR3 is 14 residues. CDR3 loop: CATGRGRINTEAFF. The CDR3 coding sequence is TGTGCCACCGGCCGAGGACGGATAAACACTGAAGCTTTCTTT.

The chain is built from TRBV28 and TRBJ1-1, with D unresolved. V lost 2 bases and J lost 8, with 6 bases in between. This CDR3 comprises 11 residues. CDR1 is MDHEN, CDR2 SYDVKM, per germline. The chain's CDR3 is CASSLTLEAFF. In DNA, the CDR3 is TGTGCCAGCAGTTTAACGCTGGAAGCTTTCTTT. Combining the CDR3 with reference TRBV28 and TRBJ1-1 gives the whole variable domain DVKVTQSSRYLVKRTGEKVFLECVQDMDHENMFWYRQDPGLGLRLIYFSYDVKMKEKGDIPEGYSVSREKKERFSLILESASTNQTSMYLCASSLTLEAFFGQGTRLTVV.

V usage is TRBV7-9 and J usage is TRBJ1-1; D is unresolved. Trimming stripped 2 bases from V and 2 bases from J, with 6 bases between. CDR1 is SEHNR, CDR2 FQNEAQ, per germline (reference sequence). The length of the CDR3 is 13 residues. The CDR3 bases are TGTGCCAGCAGCTTATGGGCCAACACTGAAGCTTTCTTT. Amino acids: CASSLWANTEAFF.

The chain carries TRBV10-3 and TRBJ2-7; tentatively, D is TRBD2 (6 bases). The CDR3 runs to 12 residues. With 11 bases removed from V and 2 bases from J, the gap between germline ends came to 13 bases. Germline loops: CDR1 ENHRY, CDR2 SYGVKD. The CDR3 nucleotides read TGTGCCTCTAGCGACCCGCCCTACGAGCAGTACTTC. Translating gives CASSDPPYEQYF.

This chain uses TRBV19 with TRBJ2-3; D is uncertain. Per the germline V gene, CDR1 is LNHDA and CDR2 is SQIVND (reference sequence). With 1 base removed from V and 1 base from J, the gap between germline ends came to 12 bases. This CDR3 is built from 16 residues. CDR3 protein: CASSIGPPSGTDTQYF. DNA of the CDR3: TGTGCCAGTAGTATAGGACCTCCCTCGGGCACAGATACGCAGTATTTT.